This is a list of T cell receptor beta chains from one sample in a study of blood T cell repertoires in COVID-19. The method was immunoSEQ multiplex PCR; TCRdb's version includes in-frame clones alone and lacks a portion of them. The sample lists about 140,000 clones, about 85% occurring once. Specimen: peripheral blood. The receptors derive from a human donor with COVID-19, enrolled during active disease. The donor label of this sample is uncertain. CDR3s include the opening cysteine and the closing phenylalanine or tryptophan. A D gene is named only where the DNA matches it firmly. The size of a clone is reported for some rows only, either as once, few or many, or as a class for expanded clones.

J gene: TRBJ1-1; D gene: NA; clone size: NA; V gene: TRBV18; CDR3 DNA: TGTGCCAGCTCACCCTCTCAGGGAAACGGAGTCACTGAAGCTTTCTTT; CDR3 protein: CASSPSQGNGVTEAFF
J gene: TRBJ1-2; D gene: NA; clone size: few; V gene: TRBV3-1/TRBV3-2; CDR3 DNA: TGTGCCAGCAGCGAAGAGCAGGGGCACCATGGCTACACCTTC; CDR3 protein: CASSEEQGHHGYTF
J gene: TRBJ2-7; D gene: NA; clone size: NA; V gene: TRBV6-2/TRBV6-3; CDR3 DNA: TGTGCCAGCAGTTATGGGTCCGGGGAGGTGGGCGAGCAGTACTTC; CDR3 protein: CASSYGSGEVGEQYF
J gene: TRBJ1-2; D gene: NA; clone size: NA; V gene: TRBV5-4; CDR3 DNA: TGTGCCAGCAGCTTACAGGGTGCTGATGGCTACACCTTC; CDR3 protein: CASSLQGADGYTF
J gene: TRBJ1-4; D gene: NA; clone size: NA; V gene: TRBV18; CDR3 DNA: TGTGCCAGCTCATCTCTTGGGCGTCTTAATGAAAAACTGTTTTTT; CDR3 protein: CASSSLGRLNEKLFF
J gene: TRBJ1-5; D gene: NA; clone size: NA; V gene: TRBV6-4; CDR3 DNA: TGTGCCAGCAGTAACCCCGGAAGCGGGGGTTATAGCAATCAGCCCCAGCATTTT; CDR3 protein: CASSNPGSGGYSNQPQHF
J gene: TRBJ2-5; D gene: TRBD1; clone size: NA; V gene: TRBV6-6; CDR3 DNA: TGTGCCAGCAGATCCGGGACAGGGGGTGTTTGGACCCAGTACTTC; CDR3 protein: CASRSGTGGVWTQYF
J gene: TRBJ1-1; D gene: NA; clone size: NA; V gene: TRBV5-1; CDR3 DNA: TGCGCCAGCAGCTTGGAGATCCGTTCAAGGGGGACTGAAGCTTTCTTT; CDR3 protein: CASSLEIRSRGTEAFF
J gene: TRBJ1-2; D gene: TRBD1; clone size: NA; V gene: TRBV7-6; CDR3 DNA: TGTGCCAGCAGCTTAGGACTTGGGACAGGGACCTATGGCTACACCTTC; CDR3 protein: CASSLGLGTGTYGYTF
J gene: TRBJ2-7; D gene: NA; clone size: NA; V gene: TRBV3-1/TRBV3-2; CDR3 DNA: TGTGCCAGCAGCCAAGAGGCCGCCAGCTCCTACGAGCAGTACTTC; CDR3 protein: CASSQEAASSYEQYF
J gene: TRBJ2-1; D gene: NA; clone size: NA; V gene: TRBV5-1; CDR3 DNA: TGCGCCAGCGGAGAACAAAATGAGCAGTTCTTC; CDR3 protein: CASGEQNEQFF
J gene: TRBJ2-1; D gene: TRBD1; clone size: NA; V gene: TRBV28; CDR3 DNA: TGTGCCAGCAGTCCCCCGGGACAGGTTTTGCATGAGCAGTTCTTC; CDR3 protein: CASSPPGQVLHEQFF
J gene: TRBJ2-7; D gene: NA; clone size: NA; V gene: TRBV6-5; CDR3 DNA: TGTGCCAGCACCACCGGCAGCGGCTACGAGCAGTACTTC; CDR3 protein: CASTTGSGYEQYF
J gene: TRBJ2-7; D gene: TRBD2; clone size: NA; V gene: TRBV7-3; CDR3 DNA: TGTGCCAGCAGCTTAACGTTAGCGGGAGCCCGCGAGCAGTACTTC; CDR3 protein: CASSLTLAGAREQYF
J gene: TRBJ1-1; D gene: TRBD1; clone size: NA; V gene: TRBV2; CDR3 DNA: TGTGCCAGCAGGCGACAGGGAATATCTGAAGCTTTCTTT; CDR3 protein: CASRRQGISEAFF
J gene: TRBJ2-1; D gene: NA; clone size: NA; V gene: TRBV12-3/TRBV12-4; CDR3 DNA: TGTGCCAGCAGTTTCCCGAGCGGGGAGCAGTTCTTC; CDR3 protein: CASSFPSGEQFF
J gene: TRBJ2-1; D gene: TRBD2; clone size: NA; V gene: TRBV5-1; CDR3 DNA: TGCGCCAGCAGCTGGGCGACTAGCGCGGCCTACAATGAGCAGTTCTTC; CDR3 protein: CASSWATSAAYNEQFF
J gene: TRBJ2-5; D gene: NA; clone size: NA; V gene: TRBV29-1; CDR3 DNA: TGCAGCGTGGGCCGGGAAAAAGAGACCCAGTACTTC; CDR3 protein: CSVGREKETQYF
J gene: TRBJ1-1; D gene: NA; clone size: NA; V gene: TRBV19; CDR3 DNA: TGTGCCAGTAGTATGCCAGGGGCGCGCACTGAAGCTTTCTTT; CDR3 protein: CASSMPGARTEAFF
J gene: TRBJ2-1; D gene: TRBD2; clone size: NA; V gene: TRBV4-1; CDR3 DNA: TGCGCCAGCAGCCGGGGACTAGCGGTGAGCTCCTACAATGAGCAGTTCTTC; CDR3 protein: CASSRGLAVSSYNEQFF
J gene: TRBJ1-2; D gene: NA; clone size: NA; V gene: TRBV7-2; CDR3 DNA: TGTGCCAGCAGCTTAGAGACAGTTGACGGCTACACCTTC; CDR3 protein: CASSLETVDGYTF
J gene: TRBJ2-1; D gene: NA; clone size: NA; V gene: TRBV19; CDR3 DNA: TGTGCCAGTAGTAAGGGGGGGGCCTACAATGAGCAGTTCTTC; CDR3 protein: CASSKGGAYNEQFF
J gene: TRBJ1-4; D gene: NA; clone size: NA; V gene: TRBV3-1/TRBV3-2; CDR3 DNA: TGTGCCAGCGGAGTAGCGTCTGCGGAAAAACTGTTTTTT; CDR3 protein: CASGVASAEKLFF
J gene: TRBJ2-5; D gene: NA; clone size: NA; V gene: TRBV2; CDR3 DNA: TGTGCAGGGGGTTACCAAGAGACCCAGTACTTC; CDR3 protein: CAGGYQETQYF
J gene: TRBJ2-2; D gene: NA; clone size: many; V gene: TRBV11-3; CDR3 DNA: TGTGCCAGCAGCTTGTCAACCGGGGAGCTGTTTTTT; CDR3 protein: CASSLSTGELFF
J gene: TRBJ2-7; D gene: NA; clone size: few; V gene: TRBV3-1/TRBV3-2; CDR3 DNA: TGTGCCAGCAGCCGCGGGCCAGGCCTTCAGTACTTC; CDR3 protein: CASSRGPGLQYF
J gene: TRBJ2-1; D gene: TRBD2; clone size: NA; V gene: TRBV6-5; CDR3 DNA: TGTGCCAGCAGTAAGGGACTAGCGCACAATGAGCAGTTCTTC; CDR3 protein: CASSKGLAHNEQFF
J gene: TRBJ2-3; D gene: TRBD2; clone size: NA; V gene: TRBV19; CDR3 DNA: TGTGCCAGTAGTATGGGACTAGCGGGGGGGCCGGGCACAGATACGCAGTATTTT; CDR3 protein: CASSMGLAGGPGTDTQYF
J gene: TRBJ1-2; D gene: NA; clone size: NA; V gene: TRBV27; CDR3 DNA: TGTGCCAGCAGTTTATATGGGGCTGTACAGTCCTATGGCTACACCTTC; CDR3 protein: CASSLYGAVQSYGYTF
J gene: TRBJ1-2; D gene: TRBD1; clone size: NA; V gene: TRBV27; CDR3 DNA: TGTGCCAGCAGAACAGGGGATACAAACTATGGCTACACCTTC; CDR3 protein: CASRTGDTNYGYTF
J gene: TRBJ2-2; D gene: NA; clone size: NA; V gene: TRBV19; CDR3 DNA: TGTGCCAGTATCCCCGAGGCTGGGGGGTGGTACACCGGGGAGCTGTTTTTT; CDR3 protein: CASIPEAGGWYTGELFF
J gene: TRBJ2-4; D gene: NA; clone size: NA; V gene: TRBV19; CDR3 DNA: TGTGCCAGTAGTATTTGGCAAGCCAAAAACATTCAGTACTTC; CDR3 protein: CASSIWQAKNIQYF
J gene: TRBJ2-3; D gene: NA; clone size: NA; V gene: TRBV6-5; CDR3 DNA: TGTGCCAGCAGTTACTCGATCGCCGGAGATACGCAGTATTTT; CDR3 protein: CASSYSIAGDTQYF
J gene: TRBJ2-4; D gene: NA; clone size: NA; V gene: TRBV30; CDR3 DNA: TGTGCCTGGGGCGTCACGGCTAGCGCTCAGTACTTC; CDR3 protein: CAWGVTASAQYF
J gene: TRBJ1-2; D gene: NA; clone size: once; V gene: TRBV6-5; CDR3 DNA: TGTGCCAGCAGTTACTCGATCGGGAGCGGCTACACCTTC; CDR3 protein: CASSYSIGSGYTF
J gene: TRBJ1-1; D gene: NA; clone size: NA; V gene: TRBV6-5; CDR3 DNA: TGTGCCAGCAGTTACCTGGGGGCGATGAACACTGAAGCTTTCTTT; CDR3 protein: CASSYLGAMNTEAFF
J gene: TRBJ2-3; D gene: NA; clone size: NA; V gene: TRBV2; CDR3 DNA: TGTGCCAGCAGTGAGTACAGAACAGATACGCAGTATTTT; CDR3 protein: CASSEYRTDTQYF
J gene: TRBJ2-1; D gene: TRBD2; clone size: NA; V gene: TRBV18; CDR3 DNA: TGTGCCAGCTCACAAACCCCCGGCGGGAGTGGCTACAATGAGCAGTTCTTC; CDR3 protein: CASSQTPGGSGYNEQFF
J gene: TRBJ1-2; D gene: NA; clone size: NA; V gene: TRBV11-2; CDR3 DNA: TGTGCCAGCAGCCCTAGCGCGGGTGAGGATGGCTACACCTTC; CDR3 protein: CASSPSAGEDGYTF
J gene: TRBJ2-7; D gene: TRBD1; clone size: NA; V gene: TRBV7-2; CDR3 DNA: TGTGCCAGCAGCTTTGGACAGGGGTCGAACGAGCAGTACTTC; CDR3 protein: CASSFGQGSNEQYF
J gene: TRBJ2-1; D gene: NA; clone size: NA; V gene: TRBV9; CDR3 DNA: TGTGCCAGCAGCCCTATGTCGGGGTGGAGCTCCTACAATGAGCAGTTCTTC; CDR3 protein: CASSPMSGWSSYNEQFF
J gene: TRBJ2-7; D gene: NA; clone size: NA; V gene: TRBV28; CDR3 DNA: TGTGCCAGCAGTTTCGCACAGGGTAGCGACGAGCAGTACTTC; CDR3 protein: CASSFAQGSDEQYF
J gene: TRBJ2-3; D gene: TRBD2; clone size: NA; V gene: TRBV3-1/TRBV3-2; CDR3 DNA: TGTGCCAGCAGCCAAGACGGGACTAGCGGCGGGACGCAGTATTTT; CDR3 protein: CASSQDGTSGGTQYF
J gene: TRBJ2-7; D gene: TRBD2; clone size: NA; V gene: TRBV3-1/TRBV3-2; CDR3 DNA: TGTGCCAGCAGCCAAGAAGGGAGGGCCTACGAGCAGTACTTC; CDR3 protein: CASSQEGRAYEQYF
J gene: TRBJ1-1; D gene: NA; clone size: NA; V gene: TRBV11-2; CDR3 DNA: TGTGCCAGCAGCTTAGTGGCTGGAGTAAGCACTGAAGCTTTCTTT; CDR3 protein: CASSLVAGVSTEAFF
J gene: TRBJ1-6; D gene: NA; clone size: once; V gene: TRBV19; CDR3 DNA: TGTGCCAGTAGTATTGTGGGGCTATCACCCCTCCACTTT; CDR3 protein: CASSIVGLSPLHF
J gene: TRBJ1-4; D gene: NA; clone size: NA; V gene: TRBV2; CDR3 DNA: TGTGCCAGCAGCTCAGGGGCTCTTAATGAAAAACTGTTTTTT; CDR3 protein: CASSSGALNEKLFF
J gene: TRBJ2-1; D gene: TRBD2; clone size: NA; V gene: TRBV10-3; CDR3 DNA: TGTGCCATCAGTGTAACTAGCGGAACGAATGAGCAGTTCTTC; CDR3 protein: CAISVTSGTNEQFF
J gene: TRBJ1-1; D gene: NA; clone size: NA; V gene: TRBV4-1; CDR3 DNA: TGCGCCAGCAGCCGATCACAGGATTTCAAGGCCGAAGCTTTCTTT; CDR3 protein: CASSRSQDFKAEAFF
J gene: TRBJ2-1; D gene: NA; clone size: NA; V gene: TRBV24-1; CDR3 DNA: TGTGCCACCAGTGGTTCGGGTTTGTACAATGAGCAGTTCTTC; CDR3 protein: CATSGSGLYNEQFF
J gene: TRBJ1-1; D gene: NA; clone size: NA; V gene: TRBV4-1; CDR3 DNA: TGCGCCAGCAGCCAAGATCCTGGCACAGGTGTTAACACTGAAGCTTTCTTT; CDR3 protein: CASSQDPGTGVNTEAFF
J gene: TRBJ2-1; D gene: NA; clone size: NA; V gene: TRBV7-6; CDR3 DNA: TGTGCCAGCAGCGTTAGGAGGGGCAATGAGCAGTTCTTC; CDR3 protein: CASSVRRGNEQFF
J gene: TRBJ1-6; D gene: NA; clone size: NA; V gene: TRBV9; CDR3 DNA: TGTGCCAGCAGCGCCCGGGGGGGGCAGGGTAATTCACCCCTCCACTTT; CDR3 protein: CASSARGGQGNSPLHF
J gene: TRBJ1-2; D gene: TRBD1; clone size: NA; V gene: TRBV20-1; CDR3 DNA: TGCAGTGCTAGTGTTTCTAGGACAGGGGCTTATGGCTACACCTTC; CDR3 protein: CSASVSRTGAYGYTF
J gene: TRBJ1-5; D gene: TRBD1; clone size: NA; V gene: TRBV12-5; CDR3 DNA: TGTGCTAGTGGTTTGGTATTCGACAGGGGGAATCAGCCCCAGCATTTT; CDR3 protein: CASGLVFDRGNQPQHF